The 17 T cell receptor beta chains below all came from one sample that was sequenced in a study of OX40 agonist ivuxolimab in advanced cancers. Assay used: immunoSEQ multiplex PCR; TCRdb lists only in-frame clones, some missing. The sample records 30,000 to 45,000 clones, about 87% being singletons. Specimen: CD4+ or CD8+ T cells sorted from blood, collected in a trial of the OX40 agonist ivuxolimab. These receptors all stem from an adult with an advanced solid tumor such as melanoma, head and neck, liver or kidney cancer.

The J gene is TRBJ2-7, the V gene TRBV11-2; 11 bases match TRBD2. Per the germline V gene, CDR1 is SGHAT and CDR2 is FQNNGV. The CDR3 extends over 16 amino acids. The trim removed 4 bases at V and 3 bases at J, leaving 8 bases unmatched. CDR3 sequence reads: CASSSNGLAGNYEQYF. The CDR3, as DNA: TGTGCCAGCAGCTCTAACGGACTAGCGGGTAACTACGAGCAGTACTTC.

By share of the sample, this clone is medium-sized (0.01 to 0.1%). The rearrangement joins TRBV5-1 to TRBJ2-5; 7 bases line up with TRBD1. Germline V gene data show CDR1 as SGHRS and CDR2 as YFSETQ. V gave up 5 bases and J gave up 1 base; unmatched junction bases: 8. The CDR3 totals 15 residues. The CDR3 region is CASRPTGDLQETQYF. CDR3 DNA: TGCGCCAGCAGGCCCACAGGGGACCTCCAAGAGACCCAGTACTTC.

V is TRBV7-3 and J is TRBJ2-3, with 7 bases aligning to TRBD2. The junction had 12 bases not matched to a gene; V was cut back by 4 bases and J by 5 bases. The CDR3 has 16 amino acids. In germline, CDR1 is SGHTA, CDR2 FQGTGA. The CDR3: CASSSDPAGRRDTQYF. For the CDR3, the DNA is TGTGCCAGCAGCTCGGACCCAGCGGGACGTCGAGATACGCAGTATTTT.

The chain recombines TRBV20-1 with TRBJ1-4, with D unclear. The V end lost 6 bases, the J end lost 3 bases, and 5 bases lay between the germline ends. This CDR3 spans 11 amino acids. Germline assignment: CDR1 DFQATT and CDR2 SNEGSKA (reference sequence). CDR3 in amino acids: CSAGPNEKLFF. CDR3 in DNA: TGCAGTGCCGGGCCTAATGAAAAACTGTTTTTT.

The chain uses TRBV11-2 and TRBJ2-1; TRBD1 aligns across 7 bases. J was trimmed by 2 bases and V by 1 base; bases with no gene match: 5. The germline CDR1 and CDR2 sequences are SGHAT and FQNNGV. The CDR3 extends over 16 amino acids. This CDR3 reads CASSLAGGSAYNEQFF. The CDR3 nucleotides are TGTGCCAGCAGCTTAGCAGGGGGTAGCGCCTACAATGAGCAGTTCTTC.

The chain couples TRBV6-5 to TRBJ1-6; unclear D gene. Germline-derived CDR1 and CDR2 are MNHEY and SVGAGI. Deletions cut 6 bases from V and 5 bases from J, with 14 bases between. The CDR3 is 15 amino acids. CDR3 loop: CASSPQARDNSPLHF. CDR3 bases: TGTGCCAGCAGCCCTCAGGCGAGGGATAATTCACCCCTCCACTTT.

The chain recombines TRBV5-4 with TRBJ2-2; possible D gene TRBD2, 6 bases. Trimming shortened V by 5 bases and J by 2 bases, and 16 bases separated the two germline ends. CDR3 size: 16 residues. Germline values: CDR1 SGHNT, CDR2 YYREEE (reference sequence). CDR3 residues: CASSLSSGLNTGELFF. CDR3 nucleotides: TGTGCCAGCAGTCTCTCCTCGGGACTCAACACCGGGGAGCTGTTTTTT.

The chain employs TRBV30 and TRBJ2-7, with D possibly matching TRBD1 (5 bases). The CDR3 runs 14 residues. Germline V lookup: CDR1 GTSNPN, CDR2 SVGIG (reference sequence). Between the trimmed V and J ends, which lost 2 bases and 0 bases, there was a span of 11 bases. The DNA of the CDR3 is TGTGCCTGGAGTAAGGGGAAGGGCTCCTACGAGCAGTACTTC. It specifies CAWSKGKGSYEQYF.

The rearrangement links TRBV13 to TRBJ1-1; D not resolved. Germline CDR1 reads PRHDT; CDR2 reads FYEKMQ (reference sequence). V gave up 4 bases and J gave up 0 bases, with 18 bases separating them. The CDR3 extends over 17 amino acids. The CDR3 sequence: CASSSTGLGSVNTEAFF. CDR3 nucleotide sequence: TGTGCCAGCAGCTCCACTGGCCTTGGATCAGTGAACACTGAAGCTTTCTTT. Together with reference TRBV13 and TRBJ1-1, the CDR3 gives the full variable domain: AAGVIQSPRHLIKEKRETATLKCYPIPRHDTVYWYQQGPGQDPQFLISFYEKMQSDKGSIPDRFSAQQFSDYHSELNMSSLELGDSALYFCASSSTGLGSVNTEAFFGQGTRLTVV.

The gene calls are TRBV5-1 and TRBJ1-1; D remains unclear. In germline, CDR1 is SGHRS, CDR2 YFSETQ. This CDR3 contains 15 residues. With 2 bases removed from V and 1 base from J, the gap between germline ends came to 12 bases. CDR3 in DNA: TGCGCCAGCAGCTTTCTCAACCAAGAGAACACTGAAGCTTTCTTT. This translates into CASSFLNQENTEAFF.

In regard to this clone: The same CDR3 arises from other DNA sequences in this sample as well. The chain has TRBV10-3 and TRBJ2-6, with D unresolved. Germline assignment: CDR1 ENHRY and CDR2 SYGVKD. With 8 bases removed from V and 0 bases from J, the gap between germline ends came to 14 bases. The CDR3 extends over 16 amino acids. The CDR3 sequence: CAIAADPYSGANVLTF. The CDR3 bases are TGTGCCATCGCGGCGGATCCCTACTCTGGGGCCAACGTCCTGACTTTC.

This sequence joins TRBV27 and TRBJ2-1; D perhaps matches TRBD2 (6 bases). This CDR3 is built from 16 residues. Germline CDR1 reads MNHEY; CDR2 reads SMNVEV (reference sequence). V was trimmed by 2 bases and J by 1 base, leaving 12 bases between them. The CDR3 sequence is CASSLRRDPSYNEQFF. The CDR3 region has the DNA TGTGCCAGCAGTTTAAGGCGGGACCCTTCCTACAATGAGCAGTTCTTC.

V and J are TRBV11-3 and TRBJ2-2; D is unresolved. There are 14 residues in the CDR3. The V end was cut by 1 base, the J end by 3 bases, with 6 bases between. Looked up from germline, CDR1 is SGHNT and CDR2 is YENEEA. The CDR3 spells CASSLVFHTGELFF. Here the CDR3 DNA reads TGTGCCAGCAGCTTAGTTTTCCACACCGGGGAGCTGTTTTTT.

The chain combines TRBV7-8 with TRBJ2-5; D unresolved. CDR1 and CDR2 from the germline V gene are SGHVS and FQNEAQ. The CDR3 is 14 amino acids. V lost 4 bases to trimming and J lost 1 base, with 10 bases between them. CDR3 loop: CASSSRRAQETQYF. Written as DNA, the CDR3 is TGTGCCAGCAGCTCAAGGAGAGCCCAAGAGACCCAGTACTTC.

This rearrangement joins TRBV19 to TRBJ1-6, with 12 bases fitting TRBD1. Trimming took 6 bases from V and 8 from J; bases not matched to a gene: 2. The CDR3 sequence is 14 residues long. Germline CDR1 is LNHDA and CDR2 is SQIVND (reference sequence). As DNA, the CDR3 is TGTGCCAGTAGGGGACAGGGGGCCGATTCACCCCTCCACTTT. Translated, it gives CASRGQGADSPLHF.

The rearrangement uses TRBV11-2 and TRBJ2-2; either TRBD1 or TRBD2 may supply D (5 bases each). Per the germline V gene, CDR1 is SGHAT and CDR2 is FQNNGV. CDR3 length equals 17 residues. Between the trimmed V and J ends, which lost 4 bases and 1 base, there was a span of 16 bases. CDR3 loop: CASSSFLGTENTGELFF. CDR3 DNA sequence: TGTGCCAGCAGCTCGTTCTTGGGGACGGAGAACACCGGGGAGCTGTTTTTT.

The V call is TRBV29-1, the J call TRBJ2-1; D remains unclear. This CDR3 is built from 10 residues. Trimming removed 6 bases at V and 4 bases at J, with 4 bases between. CDR1 and CDR2 (germline): SQVTM, ANQGSEA. The CDR3 bases are TGCAGCGTCGGTTACAATGAGCAGTTCTTC. The encoded protein is CSVGYNEQFF.